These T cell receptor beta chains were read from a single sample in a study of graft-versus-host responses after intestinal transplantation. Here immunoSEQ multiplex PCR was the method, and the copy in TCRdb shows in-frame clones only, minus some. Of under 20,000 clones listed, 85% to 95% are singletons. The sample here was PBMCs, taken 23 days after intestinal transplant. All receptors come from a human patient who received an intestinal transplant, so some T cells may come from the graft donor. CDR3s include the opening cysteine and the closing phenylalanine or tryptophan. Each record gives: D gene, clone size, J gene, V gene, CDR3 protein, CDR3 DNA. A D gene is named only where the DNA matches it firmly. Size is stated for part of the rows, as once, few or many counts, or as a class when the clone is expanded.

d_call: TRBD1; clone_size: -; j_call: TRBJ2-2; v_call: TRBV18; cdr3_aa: CASSPGTGYLEFTGELFF; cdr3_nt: TGTGCCAGCTCACCCGGGACAGGATACCTGGAATTTACCGGGGAGCTGTTTTTT
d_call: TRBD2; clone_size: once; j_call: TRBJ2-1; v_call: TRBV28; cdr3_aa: CASIPFLAGGPVYNEQFF; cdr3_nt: TGTGCCAGCATCCCGTTCTTAGCGGGAGGGCCGGTTTACAATGAGCAGTTCTTC
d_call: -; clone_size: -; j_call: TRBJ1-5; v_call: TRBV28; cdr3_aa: CASSLPDDSLSFYSNQPQHF; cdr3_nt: TGTGCCAGCAGTTTACCGGATGACAGTTTATCCTTCTATAGCAATCAGCCCCAGCATTTT
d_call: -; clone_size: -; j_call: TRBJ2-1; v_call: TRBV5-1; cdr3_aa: CASSLGLSGPTPYNEQFF; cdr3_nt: TGCGCCAGCAGCTTGGGGCTTTCAGGACCTACCCCCTACAATGAGCAGTTCTTC
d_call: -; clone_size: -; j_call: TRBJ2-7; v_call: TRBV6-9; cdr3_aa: CASSQTVSYEQYF; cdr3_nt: TGTGCCAGCAGCCAAACAGTATCCTACGAGCAGTACTTC
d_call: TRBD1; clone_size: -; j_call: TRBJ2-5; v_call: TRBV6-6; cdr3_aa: CASSRVGQGGVETQYF; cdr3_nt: TGTGCCAGCAGTAGGGTCGGACAGGGGGGGGTAGAGACCCAGTACTTC
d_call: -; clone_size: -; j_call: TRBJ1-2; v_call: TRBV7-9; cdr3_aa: CASSLEGEAADYGYTF; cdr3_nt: TGTGCCAGCAGCTTAGAGGGGGAGGCAGCGGACTATGGCTACACCTTC
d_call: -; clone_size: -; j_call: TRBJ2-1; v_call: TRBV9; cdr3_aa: CASSVDRVSYNEQFF; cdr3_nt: TGTGCCAGCAGCGTAGACAGGGTGAGCTACAATGAGCAGTTCTTC
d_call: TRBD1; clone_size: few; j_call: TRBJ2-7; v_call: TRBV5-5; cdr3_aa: CASSPLGQNYEQYF; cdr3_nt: TGTGCCAGCAGCCCGCTGGGACAGAATTACGAGCAGTACTTC
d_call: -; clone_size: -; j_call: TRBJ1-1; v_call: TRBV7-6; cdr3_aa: CASSLTTVGTEAFF; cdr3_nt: TGTGCCAGCAGCCTAACCACAGTGGGCACTGAAGCTTTCTTT
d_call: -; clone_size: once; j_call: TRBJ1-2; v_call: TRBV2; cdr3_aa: CARLTGPTYGYTF; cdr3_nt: TGTGCCAGGTTGACCGGGCCAACTTATGGCTACACCTTC
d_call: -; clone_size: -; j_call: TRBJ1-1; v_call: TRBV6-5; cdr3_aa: CASSYSGGLGTEAFF; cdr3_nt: TGTGCCAGCAGTTACTCTGGGGGGCTGGGGACTGAAGCTTTCTTT
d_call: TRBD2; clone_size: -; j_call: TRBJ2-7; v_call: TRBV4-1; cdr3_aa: CASSHGLAGGPYEQYF; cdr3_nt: TGCGCCAGCAGCCACGGACTAGCGGGAGGGCCTTACGAGCAGTACTTC
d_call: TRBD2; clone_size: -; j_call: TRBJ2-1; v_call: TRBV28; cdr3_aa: CASSSLPSGDEQFF; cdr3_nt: TGTGCCAGCAGCTCACTCCCTAGCGGGGATGAGCAGTTCTTC
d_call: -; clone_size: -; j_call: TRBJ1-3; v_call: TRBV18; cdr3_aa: CASSPGENHRSGNTIYF; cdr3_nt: TGTGCCAGCTCACCTGGGGAGAACCATAGGTCTGGAAACACCATATATTTT
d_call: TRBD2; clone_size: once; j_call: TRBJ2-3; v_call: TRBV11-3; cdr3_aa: CASSSGTSGSSSTDTQYF; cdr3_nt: TGTGCCAGCAGCTCCGGGACTAGCGGATCCTCGAGCACAGATACGCAGTATTTT
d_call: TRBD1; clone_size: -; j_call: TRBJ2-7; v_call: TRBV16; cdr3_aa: CASSQLAGGDRGSWQYF; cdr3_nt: TGTGCCAGCAGCCAATTGGCCGGGGGGGACAGGGGATCGTGGCAGTACTTC
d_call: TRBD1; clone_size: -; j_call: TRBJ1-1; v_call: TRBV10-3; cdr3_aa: CAITDGTGGKAFF; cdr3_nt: TGTGCCATCACCGACGGGACAGGGGGGAAAGCTTTCTTT
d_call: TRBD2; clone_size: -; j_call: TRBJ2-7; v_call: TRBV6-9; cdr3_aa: CASSYGLADHSYEQYF; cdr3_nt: TGTGCCAGCAGTTACGGGCTAGCGGACCACTCCTACGAGCAGTACTTC
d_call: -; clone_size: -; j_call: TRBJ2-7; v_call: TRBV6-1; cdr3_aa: CASSARDTPYEQYF; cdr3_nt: TGTGCCAGCAGTGCGCGGGACACCCCCTACGAGCAGTACTTC
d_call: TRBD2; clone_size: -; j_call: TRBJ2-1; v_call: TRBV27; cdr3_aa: CASFRGGNEQFF; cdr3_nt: TGTGCCAGCTTCCGGGGGGGGAATGAGCAGTTCTTC
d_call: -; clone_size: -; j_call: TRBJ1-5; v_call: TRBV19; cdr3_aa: CASSTFLRDAEIGNQPQHF; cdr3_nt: TGTGCCAGTAGTACCTTCCTCCGGGACGCCGAAATAGGCAATCAGCCCCAGCATTTT
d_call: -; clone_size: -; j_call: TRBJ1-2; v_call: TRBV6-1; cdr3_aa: CASSINGGNYGYTF; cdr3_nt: TGTGCCAGCAGCATCAATGGGGGGAATTATGGCTACACCTTC
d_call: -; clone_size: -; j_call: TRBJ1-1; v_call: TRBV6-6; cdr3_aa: CASRNSFQNTEAFF; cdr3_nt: TGTGCCAGCAGGAACAGCTTCCAGAACACTGAAGCTTTCTTT
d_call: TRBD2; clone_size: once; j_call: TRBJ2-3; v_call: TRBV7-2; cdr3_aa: CASSLAAGVATDTQYF; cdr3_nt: TGTGCCAGCAGCTTAGCGGCGGGAGTTGCCACAGATACGCAGTATTTT
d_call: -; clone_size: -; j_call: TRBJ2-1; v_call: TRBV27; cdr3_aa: CASSPGTGGLNEQFF; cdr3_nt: TGTGCCAGCAGCCCCGGGACTGGCGGCCTCAATGAGCAGTTCTTC
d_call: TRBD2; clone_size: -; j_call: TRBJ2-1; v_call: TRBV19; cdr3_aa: CASSKRDYNEQFF; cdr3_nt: TGTGCCAGTAGTAAGCGGGACTACAATGAGCAGTTCTTC
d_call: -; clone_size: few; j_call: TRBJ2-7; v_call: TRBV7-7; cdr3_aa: CASSPGTDHYEQYF; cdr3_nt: TGTGCCAGCAGCCCCGGGACGGACCACTACGAGCAGTACTTC
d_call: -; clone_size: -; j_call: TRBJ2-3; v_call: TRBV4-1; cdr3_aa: CASRPLAKSLTDTQYF; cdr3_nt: TGCGCCAGCAGACCCCTAGCGAAGTCCCTCACAGATACGCAGTATTTT
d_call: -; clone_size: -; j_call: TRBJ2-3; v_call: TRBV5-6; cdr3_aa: CASSLITDTQYF; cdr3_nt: TGTGCCAGCAGCTTGATCACAGATACGCAGTATTTT
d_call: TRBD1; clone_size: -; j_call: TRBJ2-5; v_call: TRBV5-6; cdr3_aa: CASIIQGARETQYF; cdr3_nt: TGTGCCAGCATAATACAGGGGGCGCGGGAGACCCAGTACTTC
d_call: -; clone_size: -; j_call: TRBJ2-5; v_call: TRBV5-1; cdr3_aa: CASSSLETQYF; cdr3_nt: TGCGCCAGCAGCTCGCTAGAGACCCAGTACTTC
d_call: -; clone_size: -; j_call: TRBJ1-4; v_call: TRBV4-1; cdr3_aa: CASSQDGARFGSNEKLFF; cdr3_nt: TGCGCCAGCAGCCAAGATGGTGCCCGGTTTGGGTCTAATGAAAAACTGTTTTTT
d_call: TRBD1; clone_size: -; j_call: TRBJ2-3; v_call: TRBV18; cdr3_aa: CASSPRTGVTDTQYF; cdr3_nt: TGTGCCAGCTCACCACGGACAGGAGTCACAGATACGCAGTATTTT
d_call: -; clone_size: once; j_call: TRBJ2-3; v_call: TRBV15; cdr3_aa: CATSRDEWGERLDTQYF; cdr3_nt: TGTGCCACCAGCAGAGACGAATGGGGGGAGAGGTTAGATACGCAGTATTTT
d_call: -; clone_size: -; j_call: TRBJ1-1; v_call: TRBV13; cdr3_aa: CASSLGYGLNTEAFF; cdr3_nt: TGTGCCAGCAGCTTAGGATACGGCCTGAACACTGAAGCTTTCTTT
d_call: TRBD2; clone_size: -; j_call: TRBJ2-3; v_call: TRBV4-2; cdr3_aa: CASSQGEGGLAGAWSTDTQYF; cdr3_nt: TGTGCCAGCAGCCAAGGTGAAGGGGGCCTAGCGGGAGCCTGGTCCACAGATACGCAGTATTTT
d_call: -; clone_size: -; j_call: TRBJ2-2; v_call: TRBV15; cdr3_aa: CATSSRTVTGELFF; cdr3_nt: TGTGCCACCAGCTCCCGGACGGTTACCGGGGAGCTGTTTTTT
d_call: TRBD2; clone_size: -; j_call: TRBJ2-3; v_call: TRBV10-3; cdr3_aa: CAISESLAGDTQYF; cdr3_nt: TGTGCCATCAGTGAGTCACTAGCGGGAGATACGCAGTATTTT
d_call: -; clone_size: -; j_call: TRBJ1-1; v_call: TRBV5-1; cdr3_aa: CASSGDHEAFF; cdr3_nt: TGCGCCAGCAGCGGGGACCATGAAGCTTTCTTT